A selection of T cell receptor beta chains follows, all from one sample in a study of T cell repertoires in cytomegalovirus infection. TCRdb reprocessed the reads via MiXCR and lists one record per CDR3 protein. The data hold roughly 630,000 distinct CDR3 sequences, with 20% to 25% observed a single time. Specimen: CD8+ T cells from PBMCs. The receptors come from a human donor in good health (CMV status not recorded). Some clones in this sample may be carry-over from other donors' samples. Both conserved end residues are trimmed from each CDR3.

TRBV12-3/TRBV12-4	TRBJ2-5	13	ASSPTLALQETQY
TRBV7-8	TRBJ1-5	12	ASSLAGGEQPQH
TRBV6-6	TRBJ2-7	14	ASSHAWGTATYEQY
TRBV7-6	TRBJ1-4	10	ASSPGQEKLF
TRBV15	TRBJ2-3	13	ATSVTWRGTDTQY
TRBV20-1	TRBJ2-2	14	SARDTGRRNTGELF
TRBV6-6	TRBJ1-2	12	VSSDTPWNYGYT
TRBV14	TRBJ1-2	13	ASSHPIQGMNGYT
TRBV24-1	TRBJ2-1	13	ATSDLRGGNNEQF
TRBV25-1	TRBJ1-5	13	ASSESAPSNQPQH
TRBV29-1	TRBJ1-1	11	SVEGGSDTEAF
TRBV20-1	TRBJ2-7	11	SAPTLFSYEQY
TRBV5-4	TRBJ2-7	13	ASSLGTSGDHEQY
TRBV4-2	TRBJ1-4	11	ASSQGIPEKLF
TRBV20-1	TRBJ2-1	14	SARDRGRGLYNEQF
TRBV7-2	TRBJ2-2	15	ASSPSLGQGHTGELF
TRBV10-1	TRBJ2-7	12	ASPTGTRSYEQY
TRBV7-6	TRBJ2-2	13	ASRSGTVNTGELF
TRBV4-3	TRBJ2-1	11	ASSLGQAKKQF
TRBV11-1	TRBJ2-2	10	ASHKNPGELF
TRBV5-1	TRBJ2-2	17	ASSIGLAGGSPNTGELF
TRBV9	TRBJ1-2	13	ASSLKGSFNYGYT
TRBV7-9	TRBJ1-2	13	ASSLVGGVSYGYT
TRBV6-2/TRBV6-3	TRBJ2-2	12	ASSIGRRPGELF
TRBV9	TRBJ1-5	13	ASSVQGNSNQPQH
TRBV12-5	TRBJ1-1	10	ASGSGNPEAF
TRBV20-1	TRBJ1-1	11	SARGAGHTEAF
TRBV20-1	TRBJ1-2	10	SVRGGADGYT
TRBV7-9	TRBJ2-2	14	ASSLVRDPYTGELF
TRBV7-8	TRBJ2-7	14	ASSWGTGGSNYEQY
TRBV7-2	TRBJ2-1	10	ASSPSHNEQF
TRBV14	TRBJ1-1	12	ASSKDRKWTEAF
TRBV4-1	TRBJ2-7	10	ASSQGLSEQY
TRBV11-2	TRBJ2-3	13	ASRGPSGGTDTQY
TRBV19	TRBJ1-4	13	ASSGLQRIREKLF
TRBV7-8	TRBJ1-1	14	ASSLYRRGANTEAF
TRBV7-9	TRBJ2-1	10	ASRPDSNEQF
TRBV28	TRBJ1-1	12	ASSFPEKRTEAF
TRBV6-6	TRBJ1-1	11	ASKMTLNTEAF
TRBV5-5	TRBJ2-6	13	ASSWVETGANVLT